This TCR beta chain was identified during a study of shared clonotypes between healthy human individuals. Remarks on this clone: What it recognizes is unknown.

Germline loops: CDR1 SGHRS, CDR2 YFSETQ. The ends were cut back, 0 bases at V and 5 bases at J, with 8 bases in the middle. CDR3 length equals 13 residues. Study-wide points: Non-shared clonotypes had lower generation probabilities than those shared by all four donors.

At the deep level, the assay was run. Using immunoSEQ multiplex PCR, the repertoire was profiled, and TCRdb retains in-frame clones only, with some absent. Found here are about 2,100,000 clones, 85% to 95% of them singletons; the top ten hold roughly 1.8%. The naive CD8 population came from CD45RO-negative cells selected for CCR7, without terminally differentiated effector memory CD45RA+ cells. Sample: naive CD8+ T cells from PBMCs. This chain uses TRBV5-1 with TRBJ2-5; D is uncertain. The sequence was collected from a man aged 18 to 30 in good health. Some clones in this sample may be carry-over from other donors' samples. This CDR3 reads CASSLAVRETQYF. The CDR3 nucleotides read TGCGCCAGCAGCTTGGCAGTTCGGGAGACCCAGTACTTC.